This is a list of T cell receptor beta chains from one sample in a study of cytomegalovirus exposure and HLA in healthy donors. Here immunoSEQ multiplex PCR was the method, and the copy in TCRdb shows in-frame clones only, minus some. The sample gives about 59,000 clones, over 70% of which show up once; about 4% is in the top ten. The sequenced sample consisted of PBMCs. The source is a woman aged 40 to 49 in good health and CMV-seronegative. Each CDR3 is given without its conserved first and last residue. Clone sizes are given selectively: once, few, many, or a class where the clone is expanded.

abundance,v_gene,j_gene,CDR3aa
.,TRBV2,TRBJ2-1,ASRERERNEQF
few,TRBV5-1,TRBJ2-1,ASSVLAGDNNEQF
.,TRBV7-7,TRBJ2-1,ASSASTSGANEQF
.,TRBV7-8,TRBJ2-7,ASSREAGGYEQY
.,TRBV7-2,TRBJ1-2,ASSLNSGTGGFVYGYT
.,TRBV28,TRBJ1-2,ASTDRTHGYT
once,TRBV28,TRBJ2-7,ASSLSGRNEQY
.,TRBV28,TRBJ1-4,ASISPQGANEKLF
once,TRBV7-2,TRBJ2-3,ASSFAGSTDTQY
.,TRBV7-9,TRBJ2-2,ASSPPEEPGELF
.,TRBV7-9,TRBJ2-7,ASSGEERAYEQY
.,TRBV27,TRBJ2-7,ASSFLPGQKIYRSYEQY
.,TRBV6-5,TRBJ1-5,ASSYGAGDQPQH
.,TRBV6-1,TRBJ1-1,ASSRTGTNTEAF
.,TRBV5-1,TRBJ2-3,ASSLEGRASTDTQY
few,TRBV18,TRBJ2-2,ASSPAPLAGGRTGELF
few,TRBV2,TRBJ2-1,ASSVIEGIYEQF
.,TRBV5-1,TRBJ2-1,ASSSGSGLSSYNEQF
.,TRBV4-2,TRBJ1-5,ASSQNLGASQPQH
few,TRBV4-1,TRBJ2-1,ASSLLLSNEQF
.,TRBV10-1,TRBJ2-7,ASSETGGLGGTEQY
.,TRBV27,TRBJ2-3,ASRAPADTQY
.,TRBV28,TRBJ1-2,ASSPSDINYGYT
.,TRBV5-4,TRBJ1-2,ASSLKSTGNYGYT
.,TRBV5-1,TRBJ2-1,ASKVGSYNEQF
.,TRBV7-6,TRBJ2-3,ASSPWTSGRSDTQY
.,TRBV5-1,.,ASSEENSYEQY
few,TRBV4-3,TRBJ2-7,ASSQERDRGSYEQY
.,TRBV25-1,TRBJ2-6,ASHSGANVLT
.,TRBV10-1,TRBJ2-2,ASSGGAARNTGELF
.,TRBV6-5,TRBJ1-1,ASSYGGGFTEAF
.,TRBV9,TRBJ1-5,ASSLGYSNQPQH
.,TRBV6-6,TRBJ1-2,ASTPTGDIDGYT
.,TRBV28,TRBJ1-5,ASSIRGGGNQPQH
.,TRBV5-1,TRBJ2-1,ASTRDGTSFYNEQF
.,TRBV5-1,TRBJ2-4,ASSLQLAGDQNIQY